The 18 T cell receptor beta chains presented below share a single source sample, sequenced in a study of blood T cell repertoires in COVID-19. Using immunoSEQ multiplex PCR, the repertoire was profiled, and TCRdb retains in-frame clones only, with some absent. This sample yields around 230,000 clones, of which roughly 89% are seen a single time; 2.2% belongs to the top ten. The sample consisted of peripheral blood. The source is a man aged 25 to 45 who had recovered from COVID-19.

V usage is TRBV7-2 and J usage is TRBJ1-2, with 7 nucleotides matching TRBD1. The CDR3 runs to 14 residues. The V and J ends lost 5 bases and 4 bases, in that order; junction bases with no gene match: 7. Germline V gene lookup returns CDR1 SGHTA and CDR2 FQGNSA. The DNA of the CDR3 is TGTGCCAGCAGCCGGGACAGCGTATCCTATGGCTACACCTTC. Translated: CASSRDSVSYGYTF.

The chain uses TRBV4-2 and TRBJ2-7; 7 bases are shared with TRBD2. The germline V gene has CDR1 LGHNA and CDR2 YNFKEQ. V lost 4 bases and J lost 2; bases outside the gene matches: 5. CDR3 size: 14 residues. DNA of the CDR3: TGTGCCAGCAGCCCCGGGACTAAACCCTACGAGCAGTACTTC. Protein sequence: CASSPGTKPYEQYF.

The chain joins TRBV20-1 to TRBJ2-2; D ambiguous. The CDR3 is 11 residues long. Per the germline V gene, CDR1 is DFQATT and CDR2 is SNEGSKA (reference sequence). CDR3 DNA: TGCAGCTTCCTAGGCACCGGGGAGCTGTTTTTT. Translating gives CSFLGTGELFF.

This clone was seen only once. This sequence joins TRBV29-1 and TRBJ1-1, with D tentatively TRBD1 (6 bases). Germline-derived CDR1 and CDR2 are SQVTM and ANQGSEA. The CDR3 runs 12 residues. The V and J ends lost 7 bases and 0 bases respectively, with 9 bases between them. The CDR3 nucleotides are TGCAGCGCTCGACAGGTGAACACTGAAGCTTTCTTT. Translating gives CSARQVNTEAFF. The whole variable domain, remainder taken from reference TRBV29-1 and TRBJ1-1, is SAVISQKPSRDICQRGTSLTIQCQVDSQVTMMFWYRQQPGQSLTLIATANQGSEATYESGFVIDKFPISRPNLTFSTLTVSNMSPEDSSIYLCSARQVNTEAFFGQGTRLTVV.

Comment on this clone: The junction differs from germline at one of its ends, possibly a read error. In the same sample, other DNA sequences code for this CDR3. CDR3 DNA: TGTGCCAGCAGCCAAGATACAGGGGTGAATACTGAAGCTTTCTTT. Translation: CASSQDTGVNTEAFF. The V gene is TRBV4-2, the J gene TRBJ1-1; 7 nucleotides agree with TRBD1. The CDR3 is 15 amino acids. Germline V CDR1 and CDR2: LGHNA, YNFKEQ.

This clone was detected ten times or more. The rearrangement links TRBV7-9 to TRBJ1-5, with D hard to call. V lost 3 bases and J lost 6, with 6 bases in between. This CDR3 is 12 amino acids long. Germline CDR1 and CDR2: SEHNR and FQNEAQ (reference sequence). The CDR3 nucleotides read TGTGCCAGCAGCTTCGGGGTTCAGCCCCAGCATTTT. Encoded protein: CASSFGVQPQHF.

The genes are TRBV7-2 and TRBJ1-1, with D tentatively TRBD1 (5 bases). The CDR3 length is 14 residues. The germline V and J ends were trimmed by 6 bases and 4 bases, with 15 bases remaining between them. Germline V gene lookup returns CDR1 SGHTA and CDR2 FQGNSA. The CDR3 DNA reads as TGTGCCAGCAGAATCAACGCCGGGGGCACTGAAGCTTTCTTT. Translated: CASRINAGGTEAFF.

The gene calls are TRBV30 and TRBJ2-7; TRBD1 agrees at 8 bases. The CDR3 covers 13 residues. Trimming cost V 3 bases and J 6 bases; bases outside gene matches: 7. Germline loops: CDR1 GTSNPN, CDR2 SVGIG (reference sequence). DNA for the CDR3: TGTGCCTGGAGCGGGACAGGTTTCCTCGAGCAGTACTTC. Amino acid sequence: CAWSGTGFLEQYF.

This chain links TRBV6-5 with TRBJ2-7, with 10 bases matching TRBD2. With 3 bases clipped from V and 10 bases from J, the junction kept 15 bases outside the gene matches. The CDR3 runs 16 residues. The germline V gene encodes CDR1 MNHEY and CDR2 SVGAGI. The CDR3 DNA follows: TGTGCCAGCAGTTATAGATCGAGAACTAGCGGGGCCCACCAGTACTTC. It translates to CASSYRSRTSGAHQYF.

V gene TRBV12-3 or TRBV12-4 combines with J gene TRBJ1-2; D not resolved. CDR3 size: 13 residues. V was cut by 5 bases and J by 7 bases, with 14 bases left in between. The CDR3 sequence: CASSPFRTSGYTF. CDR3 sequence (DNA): TGTGCCAGCAGTCCCTTCAGGACTTCTGGCTACACCTTC.

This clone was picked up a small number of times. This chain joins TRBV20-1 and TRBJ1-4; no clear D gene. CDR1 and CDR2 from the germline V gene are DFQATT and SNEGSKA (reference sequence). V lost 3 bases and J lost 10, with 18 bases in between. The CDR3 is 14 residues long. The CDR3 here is CSASLGGQSGKLFF. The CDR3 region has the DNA TGCAGTGCTAGTCTAGGAGGGCAGTCCGGAAAACTGTTTTTT.

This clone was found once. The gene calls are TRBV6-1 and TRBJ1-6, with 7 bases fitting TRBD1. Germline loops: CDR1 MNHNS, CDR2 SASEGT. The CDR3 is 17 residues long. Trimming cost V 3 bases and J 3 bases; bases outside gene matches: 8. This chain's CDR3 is CASSDPGTDYYNSPLHF. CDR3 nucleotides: TGTGCCAGCAGTGACCCAGGGACAGATTACTATAATTCACCCCTCCACTTT.

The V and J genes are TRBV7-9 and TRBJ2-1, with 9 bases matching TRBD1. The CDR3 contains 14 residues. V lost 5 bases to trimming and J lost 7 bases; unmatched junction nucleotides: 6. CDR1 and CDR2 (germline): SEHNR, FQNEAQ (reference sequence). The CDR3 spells CASSMLQGANEQFF. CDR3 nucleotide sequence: TGTGCCAGCAGCATGCTACAGGGGGCAAATGAGCAGTTCTTC.

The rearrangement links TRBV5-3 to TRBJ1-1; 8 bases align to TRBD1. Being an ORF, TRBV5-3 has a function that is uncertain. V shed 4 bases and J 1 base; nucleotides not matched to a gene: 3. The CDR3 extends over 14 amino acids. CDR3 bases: TGTGCCAGAAGCGTCAGGGGGCCGAACACTGAAGCTTTCTTT. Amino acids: CARSVRGPNTEAFF.

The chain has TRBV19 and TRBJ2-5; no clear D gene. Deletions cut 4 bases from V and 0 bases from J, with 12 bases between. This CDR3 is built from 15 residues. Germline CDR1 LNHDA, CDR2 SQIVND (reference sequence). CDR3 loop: CASSTLPGYQETQYF. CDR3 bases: TGTGCCAGTAGTACCCTCCCAGGTTACCAAGAGACCCAGTACTTC.

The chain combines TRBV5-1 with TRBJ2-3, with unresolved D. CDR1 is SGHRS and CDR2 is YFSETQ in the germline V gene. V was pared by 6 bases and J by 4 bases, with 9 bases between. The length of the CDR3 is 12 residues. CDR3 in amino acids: CASTELSDTQYF. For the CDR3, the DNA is TGCGCCAGCACCGAGCTTTCAGATACGCAGTATTTT.

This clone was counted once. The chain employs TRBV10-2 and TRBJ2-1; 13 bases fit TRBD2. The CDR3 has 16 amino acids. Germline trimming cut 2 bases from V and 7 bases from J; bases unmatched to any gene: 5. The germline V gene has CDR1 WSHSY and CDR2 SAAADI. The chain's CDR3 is CASSETGLAGENEQFF. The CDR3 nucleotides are TGCGCCAGCAGTGAGACCGGACTAGCGGGGGAGAATGAGCAGTTCTTC.

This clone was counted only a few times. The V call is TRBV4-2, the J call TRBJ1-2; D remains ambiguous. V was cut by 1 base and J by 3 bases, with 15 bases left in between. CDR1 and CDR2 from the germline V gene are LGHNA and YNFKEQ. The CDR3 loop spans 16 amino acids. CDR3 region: CASSQGGSEAHYGYTF. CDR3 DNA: TGTGCCAGCAGCCAAGGCGGGTCGGAGGCCCACTATGGCTACACCTTC.